These T cell receptor beta chains were read from a single sample in a study of T cell responses to AZD1222 COVID-19 vaccine. Here immunoSEQ multiplex PCR was the method, and the copy in TCRdb shows in-frame clones only, minus some. The sample contains some 140,000 clones, 93% of which appear only once. The sequenced sample was peripheral blood, obtained on day 0 of AZD1222 vaccination. The origin of the receptors is an adult in good health. The CDR3 runs from the conserved cysteine through the conserved F or W. D genes are given only for firm matches. For some rows the clone size is stated as once, few or many, or as a class when expanded; others skip it.

clone size: .
V gene: TRBV7-2
J gene: TRBJ2-5
D gene: TRBD1
CDR3 protein: CASSTGTGAQETQYF
CDR3 DNA: TGTGCCAGCAGCACCGGGACAGGGGCCCAAGAGACCCAGTACTTC

clone size: .
V gene: TRBV4-2
J gene: TRBJ1-4
D gene: .
CDR3 protein: CASSQVFKRPFGNEKLFF
CDR3 DNA: TGTGCCAGCAGCCAAGTTTTTAAAAGACCCTTCGGCAATGAAAAACTGTTTTTT

clone size: .
V gene: TRBV9
J gene: TRBJ1-5
D gene: .
CDR3 protein: CASSASAGWGQPQHF
CDR3 DNA: TGTGCCAGCAGCGCGTCCGCGGGCTGGGGTCAGCCCCAGCATTTT

clone size: .
V gene: TRBV5-1
J gene: TRBJ1-1
D gene: TRBD1
CDR3 protein: CASSLTGDMRTEAFF
CDR3 DNA: TGCGCCAGCAGCCTCACAGGGGACATGCGCACTGAAGCTTTCTTT

clone size: .
V gene: TRBV12-5
J gene: TRBJ2-7
D gene: .
CDR3 protein: CASAPDSHEQYF
CDR3 DNA: TGTGCTAGTGCCCCGGACAGCCACGAGCAGTACTTC

clone size: .
V gene: TRBV2
J gene: TRBJ2-2
D gene: TRBD1
CDR3 protein: CASSRQQGVGGELFF
CDR3 DNA: TGTGCCAGCAGTCGGCAACAGGGGGTGGGCGGGGAGCTGTTTTTT

clone size: .
V gene: TRBV5-1
J gene: TRBJ2-7
D gene: .
CDR3 protein: CASSTRAGSYEQYF
CDR3 DNA: TGCGCCAGCAGCACCAGAGCGGGCTCCTACGAGCAGTACTTC

clone size: .
V gene: TRBV19
J gene: TRBJ2-1
D gene: TRBD2
CDR3 protein: CASSPSGRAYNEQFF
CDR3 DNA: TGTGCCAGTAGTCCGAGCGGGAGGGCCTACAATGAGCAGTTCTTC

clone size: .
V gene: TRBV4-3
J gene: TRBJ2-1
D gene: .
CDR3 protein: CASSQDPSSWLANEQFF
CDR3 DNA: TGCGCCAGCAGCCAAGATCCCTCGTCGTGGCTAGCTAATGAGCAGTTCTTC

clone size: .
V gene: TRBV9
J gene: TRBJ1-6
D gene: TRBD1
CDR3 protein: CASRDRTGLHF
CDR3 DNA: TGTGCCAGCAGGGATAGGACAGGGCTCCACTTT

clone size: .
V gene: TRBV5-6
J gene: TRBJ1-5
D gene: .
CDR3 protein: CASSLFGRVNQPQHF
CDR3 DNA: TGTGCCAGCAGCTTGTTCGGCAGGGTTAATCAGCCCCAGCATTTT

clone size: .
V gene: TRBV14
J gene: TRBJ2-1
D gene: .
CDR3 protein: CASSQDLLVGEQFF
CDR3 DNA: TGTGCCAGCAGCCAAGATCTGTTAGTTGGTGAGCAGTTCTTC

clone size: .
V gene: TRBV6-1
J gene: TRBJ2-5
D gene: .
CDR3 protein: CASSDLSRRRRGFETQYF
CDR3 DNA: TGTGCCAGCAGTGACTTATCGCGGCGTCGAAGAGGTTTTGAGACCCAGTACTTC

clone size: .
V gene: TRBV3-1/TRBV3-2
J gene: TRBJ1-1
D gene: .
CDR3 protein: CASSQLGMNTEAFF
CDR3 DNA: TGTGCCAGCAGCCAATTAGGGATGAACACTGAAGCTTTCTTT

clone size: .
V gene: TRBV27
J gene: TRBJ2-7
D gene: TRBD2
CDR3 protein: CASSYGLAGGEQYF
CDR3 DNA: TGTGCCAGCAGTTACGGACTAGCGGGAGGGGAGCAGTACTTC

clone size: once
V gene: TRBV21-1
J gene: TRBJ1-3
D gene: .
CDR3 protein: CASSKVSAGNTIYF
CDR3 DNA: TGTGCCAGCAGCAAAGTTTCAGCAGGAAACACCATATATTTT

clone size: once
V gene: TRBV6-1
J gene: TRBJ1-2
D gene: .
CDR3 protein: CASSEAGGRGGYTF
CDR3 DNA: TGTGCCAGCAGTGAAGCAGGGGGGCGCGGAGGCTACACCTTC

clone size: .
V gene: TRBV2
J gene: TRBJ2-3
D gene: TRBD1
CDR3 protein: CASSEGPGQGRRDTQYF
CDR3 DNA: TGTGCCAGCAGTGAAGGACCGGGACAGGGAAGGCGAGATACGCAGTATTTT

clone size: .
V gene: TRBV28
J gene: TRBJ1-6
D gene: .
CDR3 protein: CASGNSPLHF
CDR3 DNA: TGTGCCAGCGGTAATTCACCCCTCCACTTT

clone size: .
V gene: TRBV7-9
J gene: TRBJ1-1
D gene: .
CDR3 protein: CASSGFSSMNTEAFF
CDR3 DNA: TGTGCCAGCAGCGGGTTTTCCAGTATGAACACTGAAGCTTTCTTT

clone size: .
V gene: TRBV27
J gene: TRBJ1-5
D gene: TRBD1
CDR3 protein: CASSIHRGDSNQPQHF
CDR3 DNA: TGTGCCAGCAGTATCCACAGGGGCGATAGCAATCAGCCCCAGCATTTT

clone size: .
V gene: TRBV28
J gene: TRBJ1-2
D gene: .
CDR3 protein: CASSRRGNLYGYTF
CDR3 DNA: TGTGCCAGCAGCCGAAGGGGTAACCTTTATGGCTACACCTTC

clone size: .
V gene: TRBV9
J gene: TRBJ1-1
D gene: .
CDR3 protein: CASSKRSSRNTEAFF
CDR3 DNA: TGTGCCAGCAGCAAGAGGTCCAGTAGGAACACTGAAGCTTTCTTT

clone size: .
V gene: TRBV4-1
J gene: TRBJ2-7
D gene: TRBD2
CDR3 protein: CASSQDRAGGYEQYF
CDR3 DNA: TGCGCCAGCAGCCAAGATAGGGCGGGAGGATACGAGCAGTACTTC

clone size: once
V gene: TRBV11-1
J gene: TRBJ1-1
D gene: TRBD1
CDR3 protein: CASSQKQGGKTEAFF
CDR3 DNA: TGTGCCAGCAGCCAAAAACAGGGGGGAAAAACTGAAGCTTTCTTT

clone size: .
V gene: TRBV28
J gene: TRBJ2-1
D gene: .
CDR3 protein: CASMSSYNEQFF
CDR3 DNA: TGTGCCAGCATGAGCTCCTACAATGAGCAGTTCTTC

clone size: .
V gene: TRBV2
J gene: TRBJ2-3
D gene: .
CDR3 protein: CASLPRFGPGTDTQYF
CDR3 DNA: TGTGCCAGCCTCCCCCGGTTTGGGCCCGGCACAGATACGCAGTATTTT

clone size: .
V gene: TRBV6-2/TRBV6-3
J gene: TRBJ1-2
D gene: .
CDR3 protein: CASSPPESLYGYTF
CDR3 DNA: TGTGCCAGCAGCCCGCCGGAAAGCCTCTATGGCTACACCTTC